This T cell receptor beta chain came from a study of blood T cell repertoires in COVID-19. The table came from immunoSEQ multiplex PCR; TCRdb's copy has only in-frame clones and leaves some out. The sample holds some 140,000 clones; roughly four fifths are singletons and the top ten take over 25%. The V gene's germline CDR1 is SGHRS and CDR2 YFSETQ. The V end lost 2 bases, the J end lost 1 base, and 9 bases lay between the germline ends. This CDR3 is 14 amino acids long. This chain uses TRBV5-1 with TRBJ1-1, with TRBD1 as a possible D gene (5 bases). The sequence was collected from a woman aged 60-75 years with acute or convalescent COVID-19. Sequencing was performed on peripheral blood. The CDR3 DNA reads as TGCGCCAGCAGCTTCCAGGGAGGGAACACTGAAGCTTTCTTT. Translating it yields CASSFQGGNTEAFF.